This record looks at one T cell receptor beta chain sequence and its context. Its target is unknown. The CDR3 carries no conserved terminal phenylalanine or tryptophan, so it likely arises from a read error. The CDR3 runs to 14 residues. Trimming removed 1 base at V and 3 bases at J, with 10 bases between. Germline V gene lookup returns CDR1 SEHNR and CDR2 FQNEAQ (reference sequence). These data come from a study of T-cell reconstitution after alpha-beta-depleted transplantation in children. Study observations and caveats: By about two months after transplant, alpha-beta T cells reportedly arose from several hundred graft clones that had expanded. T-cell numbers and diversity one year post-transplant derived largely from freshly generated T cells.

TCRbeta library preparation incorporated unique molecular identifiers. TCRdb ran MiXCR on the PCR reads and lists one entry per CDR3 protein. The sample has 400,000 to 450,000 distinct CDR3 sequences; roughly two fifths are singletons. V gene TRBV7-9 combines with J gene TRBJ2-7; possible D gene TRBD1, 6 bases. The input for sequencing was PBMCs, taken before TCRalphabeta/CD19-depleted stem cell transplant. This TCR was sampled from a girl aged 2 to 9 with aplastic anemia, due to receive a stem cell transplant. The CDR3 is CASSLESQGYEQYL. In DNA, the CDR3 is TGTGCCAGCAGCTTAGAATCACAGGGCTACGAGCAGTACTTG.